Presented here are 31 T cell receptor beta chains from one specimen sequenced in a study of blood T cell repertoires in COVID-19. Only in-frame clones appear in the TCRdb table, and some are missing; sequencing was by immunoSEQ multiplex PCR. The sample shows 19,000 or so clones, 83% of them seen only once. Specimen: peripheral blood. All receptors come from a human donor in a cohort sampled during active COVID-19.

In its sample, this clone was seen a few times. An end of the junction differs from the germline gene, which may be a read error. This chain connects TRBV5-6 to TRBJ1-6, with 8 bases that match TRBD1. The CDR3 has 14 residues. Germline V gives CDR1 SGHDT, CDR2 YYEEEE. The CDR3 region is CASSLDREGSPLHF. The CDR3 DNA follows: TGTGCCAGCAGTTTGGACAGGGAAGGTTCACCCCTCCACTTT.

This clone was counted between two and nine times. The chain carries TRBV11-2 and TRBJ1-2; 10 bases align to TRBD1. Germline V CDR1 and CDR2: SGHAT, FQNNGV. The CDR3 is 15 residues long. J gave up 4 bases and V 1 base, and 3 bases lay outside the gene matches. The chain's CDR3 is CASSLARDRGYGYTF. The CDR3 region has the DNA TGTGCCAGCAGCTTAGCCAGGGACAGGGGCTATGGCTACACCTTC.

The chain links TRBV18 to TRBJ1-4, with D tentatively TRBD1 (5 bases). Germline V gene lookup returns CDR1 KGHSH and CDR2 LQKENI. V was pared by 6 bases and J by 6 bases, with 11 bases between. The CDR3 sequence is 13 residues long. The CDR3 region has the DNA TGTGCCAGCTCGCAAGGGGTACATGAAAAACTGTTTTTT. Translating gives CASSQGVHEKLFF. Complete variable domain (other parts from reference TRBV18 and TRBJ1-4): NAGVMQNPRHLVRRRGQEARLRCSPMKGHSHVYWYRQLPEEGLKFMVYLQKENIIDESGMPKERFSAEFPKEGPSILRIQQVVRGDSAAYFCASSQGVHEKLFFGSGTQLSVL.

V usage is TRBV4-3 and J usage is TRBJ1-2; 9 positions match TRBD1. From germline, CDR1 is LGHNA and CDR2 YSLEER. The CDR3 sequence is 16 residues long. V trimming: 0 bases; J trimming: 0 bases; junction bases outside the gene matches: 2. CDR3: CASSQETGGANYGYTF. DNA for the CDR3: TGCGCCAGCAGCCAAGAAACAGGGGGCGCTAACTATGGCTACACCTTC.

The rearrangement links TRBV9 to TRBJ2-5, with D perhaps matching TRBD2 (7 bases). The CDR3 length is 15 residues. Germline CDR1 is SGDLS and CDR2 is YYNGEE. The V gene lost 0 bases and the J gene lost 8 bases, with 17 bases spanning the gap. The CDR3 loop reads CASSVGGGPKNTQYF. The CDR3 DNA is TGTGCCAGCAGCGTAGGCGGGGGCCCAAAGAATACCCAGTACTTC.

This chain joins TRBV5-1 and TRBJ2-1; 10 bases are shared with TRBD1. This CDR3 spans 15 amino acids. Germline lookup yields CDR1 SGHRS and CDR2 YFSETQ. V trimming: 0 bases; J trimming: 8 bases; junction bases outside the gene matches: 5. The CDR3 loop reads CASSLGQGARDEQFF. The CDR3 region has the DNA TGCGCCAGCAGCTTGGGACAGGGGGCGCGAGATGAGCAGTTCTTC.

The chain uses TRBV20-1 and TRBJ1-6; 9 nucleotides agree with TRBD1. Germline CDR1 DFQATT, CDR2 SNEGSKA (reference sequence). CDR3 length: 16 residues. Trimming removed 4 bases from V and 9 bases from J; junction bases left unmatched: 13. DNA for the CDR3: TGCAGTGCTAATGACCGGGACAGGGCCTTCGGTTCACCCCTCCACTTT. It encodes CSANDRDRAFGSPLHF.

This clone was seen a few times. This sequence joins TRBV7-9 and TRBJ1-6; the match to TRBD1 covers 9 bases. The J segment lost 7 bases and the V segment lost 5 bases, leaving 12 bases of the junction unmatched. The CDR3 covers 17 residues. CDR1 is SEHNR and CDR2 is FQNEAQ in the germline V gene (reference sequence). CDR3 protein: CASSPGPRQGVNSPLHF. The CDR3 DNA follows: TGTGCCAGCAGCCCGGGCCCCCGACAGGGGGTGAATTCACCCCTCCACTTT.

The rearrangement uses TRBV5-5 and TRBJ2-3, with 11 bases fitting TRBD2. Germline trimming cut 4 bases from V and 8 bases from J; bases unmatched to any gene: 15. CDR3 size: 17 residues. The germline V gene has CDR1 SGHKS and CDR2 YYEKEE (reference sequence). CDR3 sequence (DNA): TGTGCCAGCAGCATTTACCTGACTAGCGGGGCTCCATCTACGCAGTATTTT. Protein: CASSIYLTSGAPSTQYF.

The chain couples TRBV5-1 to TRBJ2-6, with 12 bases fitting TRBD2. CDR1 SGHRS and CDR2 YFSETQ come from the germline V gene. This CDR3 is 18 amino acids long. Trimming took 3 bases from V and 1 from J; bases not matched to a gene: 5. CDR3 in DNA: TGCGCCAGCAGCTCCGGGACTAGCGGGCGTTCTGGGGCCAACGTCCTGACTTTC. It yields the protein CASSSGTSGRSGANVLTF.

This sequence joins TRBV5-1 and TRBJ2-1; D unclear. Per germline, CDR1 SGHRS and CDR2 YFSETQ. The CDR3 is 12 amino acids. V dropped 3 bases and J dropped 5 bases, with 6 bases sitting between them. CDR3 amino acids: CASSSHNNEQFF. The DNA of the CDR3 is TGCGCCAGCAGCTCGCACAACAATGAGCAGTTCTTC.

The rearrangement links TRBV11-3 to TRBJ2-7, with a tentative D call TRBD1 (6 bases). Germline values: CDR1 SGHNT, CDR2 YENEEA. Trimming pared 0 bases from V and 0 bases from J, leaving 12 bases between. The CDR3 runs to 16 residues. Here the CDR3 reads CASSLDRTGSSYEQYF. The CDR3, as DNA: TGTGCCAGCAGCTTAGATCGTACAGGGAGCTCCTACGAGCAGTACTTC.

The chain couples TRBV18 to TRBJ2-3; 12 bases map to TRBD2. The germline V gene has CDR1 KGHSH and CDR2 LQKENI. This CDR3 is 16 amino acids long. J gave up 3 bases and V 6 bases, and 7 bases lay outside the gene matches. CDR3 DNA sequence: TGTGCCAGCTCGCCGGGGACTAGCGGGCTAACAGATACGCAGTATTTT. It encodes CASSPGTSGLTDTQYF.

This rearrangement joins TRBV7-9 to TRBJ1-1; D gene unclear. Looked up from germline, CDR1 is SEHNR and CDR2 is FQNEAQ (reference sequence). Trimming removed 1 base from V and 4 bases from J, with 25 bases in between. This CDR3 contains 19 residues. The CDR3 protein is CASSLVYGSLLSEGTEAFF. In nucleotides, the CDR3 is TGTGCCAGCAGCTTAGTTTACGGCTCGTTACTCTCAGAGGGCACTGAAGCTTTCTTT.

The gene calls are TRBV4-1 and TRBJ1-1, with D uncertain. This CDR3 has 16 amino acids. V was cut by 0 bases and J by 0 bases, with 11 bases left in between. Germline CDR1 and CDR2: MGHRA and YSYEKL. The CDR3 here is CASSQERAVMNTEAFF. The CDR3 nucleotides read TGCGCCAGCAGCCAAGAGAGGGCAGTCATGAACACTGAAGCTTTCTTT.

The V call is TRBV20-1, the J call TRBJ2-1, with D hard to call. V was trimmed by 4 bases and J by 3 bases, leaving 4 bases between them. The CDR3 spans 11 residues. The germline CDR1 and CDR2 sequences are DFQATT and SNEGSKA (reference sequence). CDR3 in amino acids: CSATLYNEQFF. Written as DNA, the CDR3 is TGCAGTGCTACCCTCTACAATGAGCAGTTCTTC.

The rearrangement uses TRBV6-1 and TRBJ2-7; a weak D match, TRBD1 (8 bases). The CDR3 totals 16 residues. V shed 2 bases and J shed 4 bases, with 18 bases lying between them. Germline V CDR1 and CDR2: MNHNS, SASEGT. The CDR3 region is CASSEPLTGGVYEQYF. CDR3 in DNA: TGTGCCAGCAGTGAACCCCTAACAGGGGGGGTTTACGAGCAGTACTTC.

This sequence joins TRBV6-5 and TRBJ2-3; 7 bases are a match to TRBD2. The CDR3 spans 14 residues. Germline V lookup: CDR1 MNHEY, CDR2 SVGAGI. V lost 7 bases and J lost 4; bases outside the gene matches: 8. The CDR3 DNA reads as TGTGCCAGCACCCAAGGGAGGGGCCCAGATACGCAGTATTTT. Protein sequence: CASTQGRGPDTQYF.

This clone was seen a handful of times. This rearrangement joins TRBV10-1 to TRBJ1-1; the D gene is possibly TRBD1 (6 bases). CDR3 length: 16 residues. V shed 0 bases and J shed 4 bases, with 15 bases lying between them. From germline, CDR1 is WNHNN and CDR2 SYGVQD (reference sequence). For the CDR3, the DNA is TGCGCCAGCAGTGAGTCGCGGGGGGCTGGAGGCACTGAAGCTTTCTTT. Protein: CASSESRGAGGTEAFF.

In DNA, the CDR3 is TGTGCCAGCAGCCCAGGCCCCGGGAACACTGAAGCTTTCTTT. Encoded protein: CASSPGPGNTEAFF. The chain is built from TRBV7-2 and TRBJ1-1; D gene ambiguous. The V end lost 5 bases, the J end lost 1 base, and 11 bases lay between the germline ends. This CDR3 region has 14 residues. Germline V CDR1 and CDR2: SGHTA, FQGNSA.

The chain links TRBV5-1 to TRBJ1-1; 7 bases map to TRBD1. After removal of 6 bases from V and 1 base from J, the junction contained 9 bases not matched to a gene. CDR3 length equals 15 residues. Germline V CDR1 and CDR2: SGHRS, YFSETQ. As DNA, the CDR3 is TGCGCCAGCACCAGTACGACAGGGAGGAACACTGAAGCTTTCTTT. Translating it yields CASTSTTGRNTEAFF.

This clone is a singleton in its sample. The CDR3 spells CASSYSRADRTEAVGTEAFF. The CDR3 DNA reads TGTGCCAGCAGTTACTCTAGGGCGGACAGGACCGAAGCTGTTGGCACTGAAGCTTTCTTT. This chain links TRBV6-2 or TRBV6-3 with TRBJ1-1; 7 bases fit TRBD1. Germline CDR1 reads MNHEY; CDR2 reads SVGEGT. The CDR3 covers 20 residues. J was trimmed by 4 bases and V by 0 bases; bases with no gene match: 20.

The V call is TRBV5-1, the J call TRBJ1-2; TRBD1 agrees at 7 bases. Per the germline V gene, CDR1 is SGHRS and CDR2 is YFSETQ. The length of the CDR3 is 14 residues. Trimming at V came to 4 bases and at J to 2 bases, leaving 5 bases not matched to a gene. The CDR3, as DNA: TGCGCCAGCAGCGGCTTGACAGGGAACTATGGCTACACCTTC. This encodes CASSGLTGNYGYTF.

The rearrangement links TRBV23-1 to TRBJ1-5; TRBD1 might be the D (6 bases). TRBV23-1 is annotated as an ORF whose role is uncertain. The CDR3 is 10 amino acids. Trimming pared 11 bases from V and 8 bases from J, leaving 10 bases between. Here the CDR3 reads CAGGAEPQHF. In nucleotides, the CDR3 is TGCGCCGGGGGGGCTGAGCCCCAGCATTTT.

CDR3 region: CASSASGGPDTQYF. The CDR3 DNA is TGTGCCAGCAGCGCGTCGGGGGGCCCGGATACGCAGTATTTT. The chain uses TRBV9 and TRBJ2-3; TRBD2 is a possible D gene (7 bases). Germline V gene sequence: CDR1 SGDLS, CDR2 YYNGEE. The CDR3 extends over 14 amino acids. Trimming pared 3 bases from V and 6 bases from J, leaving 14 bases between.

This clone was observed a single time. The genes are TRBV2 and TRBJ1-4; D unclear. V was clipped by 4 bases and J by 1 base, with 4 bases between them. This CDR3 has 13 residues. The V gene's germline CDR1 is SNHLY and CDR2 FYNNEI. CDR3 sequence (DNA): TGTGCCAGCAGTGCGAGAACTAATGAAAAACTGTTTTTT. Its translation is CASSARTNEKLFF.

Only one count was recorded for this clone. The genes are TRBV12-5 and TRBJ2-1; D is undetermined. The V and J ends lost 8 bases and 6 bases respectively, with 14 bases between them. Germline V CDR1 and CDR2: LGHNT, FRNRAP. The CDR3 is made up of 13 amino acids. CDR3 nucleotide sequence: TGTGCTAGTAATGGCGGTCTTAGCAATGAGCAGTTCTTC. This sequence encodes CASNGGLSNEQFF.

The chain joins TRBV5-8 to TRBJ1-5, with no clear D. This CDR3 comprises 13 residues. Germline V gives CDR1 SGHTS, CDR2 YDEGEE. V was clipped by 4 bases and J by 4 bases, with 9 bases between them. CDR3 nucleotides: TGTGCCAGCAGCCTGGGAGTAAATCAGCCCCAGCATTTT. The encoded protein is CASSLGVNQPQHF. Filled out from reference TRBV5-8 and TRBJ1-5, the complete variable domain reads EAGVTQSPTHLIKTRGQQATLRCSPISGHTSVYWYQQALGLGLQFLLWYDEGEERNRGNFPPRFSGRQFPNYSSELNVNALELEDSALYLCASSLGVNQPQHFGDGTRLSIL.

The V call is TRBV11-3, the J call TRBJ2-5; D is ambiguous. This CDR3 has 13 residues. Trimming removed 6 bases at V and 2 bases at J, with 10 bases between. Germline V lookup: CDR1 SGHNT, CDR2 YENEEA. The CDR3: CASSRSNQETQYF. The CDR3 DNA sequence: TGTGCCAGCAGTCGGTCAAATCAAGAGACCCAGTACTTC.

The CDR3 sequence is CASSYSSGFNSPLHF. CDR3 DNA sequence: TGTGCCAGCAGTTACTCGTCAGGATTTAATTCACCCCTCCACTTT. The chain combines TRBV6-6 with TRBJ1-6; unclear D gene. The CDR3 consists of 15 residues. Trimming took 0 bases from V and 6 from J, leaving 9 bases between them. Germline-derived CDR1 and CDR2 are MNHNY and SVGAGI (reference sequence).

The CDR3 protein is CASSSHRGASYNEQFF. CDR3 DNA: TGCGCCAGCAGCTCTCACAGGGGGGCTTCCTACAATGAGCAGTTCTTC. The rearrangement uses TRBV5-1 and TRBJ2-1, with 8 bases identical to TRBD1. CDR1 SGHRS and CDR2 YFSETQ come from the germline V gene. The CDR3 is 16 amino acids. V trimming: 3 bases; J trimming: 1 base; junction bases outside the gene matches: 6.